This T cell receptor (beta chain) was sequenced in a study of control samples from healthy donors and cancer patients. Only in-frame clones appear in the TCRdb table, and some are missing; sequencing was by immunoSEQ multiplex PCR. The data contain over 100,000 clones, more than 80% of them singletons. The germline CDR1 and CDR2 sequences are ENHRY and SYGVKD. The germline V and J ends were trimmed by 3 bases and 5 bases, with 19 bases remaining between them. The CDR3 covers 16 residues. Sequenced sample: blood. The chain uses TRBV10-3 and TRBJ2-5; weak D call: TRBD1 (5 bases). This clonotype originated in a man aged 40-49 years in good health. The CDR3 sequence: CAISDPTGRVGETQYF. The CDR3 coding sequence is TGTGCCATCAGTGATCCGACGGGCAGGGTTGGTGAGACCCAGTACTTC.